The clone carrying this T cell receptor (beta chain) has just a few counts. Its antigen is not known. Using quantitative 5'-RACE with molecular barcodes, the authors made TCR beta libraries. Each CDR3 protein gets one entry after TCRdb re-called the 5' RACE reads with MiXCR. The data show hundreds of thousands of distinct CDR3 sequences, roughly 26% seen once. The data are from a study of CD8 T cells in ankylosing spondylitis. The ends lost 5 bases at V and 10 bases at J; junction bases unmatched: 14. CDR1 and CDR2 from the germline V gene are SGHVS and FNYEAQ. The CDR3 is made up of 15 amino acids. Study-wide results and caveats: Significant enrichment of disease-linked clones was reported in matched ankylosing spondylitis synovial fluid. As for the disease-linked clones, they showed a CD8+ phenotype and occurred at relatively low frequencies in peripheral blood. Ankylosing spondylitis blood appeared to be characterized by a TCR beta motif of under 10 highly homologous variants.

This TCR came from a male donor with ankylosing spondylitis. The genes are TRBV7-6 and TRBJ1-1; 9 positions match TRBD1. The source material was blood, either unsorted or a sorted T cell fraction (not recorded which). CDR3 DNA sequence: TGTGCCAGCAGCGCAAACCCACAGGGGGCTCCTCTAGCTTTCTTT. Amino acid sequence: CASSANPQGAPLAFF.